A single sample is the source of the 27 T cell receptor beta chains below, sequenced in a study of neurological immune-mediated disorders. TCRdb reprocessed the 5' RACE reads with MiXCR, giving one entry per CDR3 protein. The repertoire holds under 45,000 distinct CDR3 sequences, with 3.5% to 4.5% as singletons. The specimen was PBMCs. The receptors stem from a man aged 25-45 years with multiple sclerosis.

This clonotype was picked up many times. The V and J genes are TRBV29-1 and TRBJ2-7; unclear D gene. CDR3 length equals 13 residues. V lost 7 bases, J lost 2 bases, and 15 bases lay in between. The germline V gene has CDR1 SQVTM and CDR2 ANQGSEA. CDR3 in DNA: TGCAGCGGGATGGACGGCCTGACCTACGAGCAGTACTTC. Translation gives CSGMDGLTYEQYF.

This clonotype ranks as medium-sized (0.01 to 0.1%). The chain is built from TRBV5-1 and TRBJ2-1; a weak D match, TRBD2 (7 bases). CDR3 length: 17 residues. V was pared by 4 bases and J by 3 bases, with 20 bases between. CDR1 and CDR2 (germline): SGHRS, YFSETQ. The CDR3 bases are TGCGCCAGCAGCCGTGGGGGGGCCAGCGGGGACTACAATGAGCAGTTCTTC. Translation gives CASSRGGASGDYNEQFF.

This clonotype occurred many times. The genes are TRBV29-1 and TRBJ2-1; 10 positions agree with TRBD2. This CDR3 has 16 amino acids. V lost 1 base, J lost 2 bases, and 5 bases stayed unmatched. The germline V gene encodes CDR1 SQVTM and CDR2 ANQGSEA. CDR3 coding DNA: TGCAGCGTTGAAGGGACTAGCGGACTACCCTACAATGAGCAGTTCTTC. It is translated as CSVEGTSGLPYNEQFF.

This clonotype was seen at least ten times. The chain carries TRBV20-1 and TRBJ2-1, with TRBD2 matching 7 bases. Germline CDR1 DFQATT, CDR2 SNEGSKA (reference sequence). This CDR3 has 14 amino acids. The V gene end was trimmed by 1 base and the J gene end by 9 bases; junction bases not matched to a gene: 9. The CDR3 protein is CSARVQVLAGEQFF. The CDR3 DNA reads TGCAGTGCTAGAGTACAGGTCTTAGCGGGTGAGCAGTTCTTC.

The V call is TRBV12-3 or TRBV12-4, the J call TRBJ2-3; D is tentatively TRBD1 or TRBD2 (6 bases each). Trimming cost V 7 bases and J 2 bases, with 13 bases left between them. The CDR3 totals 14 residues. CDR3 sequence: CASIKGGITDTQYF. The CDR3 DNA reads TGTGCCAGCATCAAGGGGGGCATCACAGATACGCAGTATTTT.

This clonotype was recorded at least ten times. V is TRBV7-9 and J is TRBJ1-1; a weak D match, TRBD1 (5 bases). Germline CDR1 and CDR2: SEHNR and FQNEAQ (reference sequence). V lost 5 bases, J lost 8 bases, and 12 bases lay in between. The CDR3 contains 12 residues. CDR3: CASSRAGTEAFF. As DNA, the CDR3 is TGTGCCAGCAGCCGTGCTGGGACGGAAGCTTTCTTT.

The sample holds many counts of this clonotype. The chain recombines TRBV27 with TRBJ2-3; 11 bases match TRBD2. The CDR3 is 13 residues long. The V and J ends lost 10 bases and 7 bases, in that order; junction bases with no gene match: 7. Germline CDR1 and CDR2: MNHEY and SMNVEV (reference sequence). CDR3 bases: TGTGCCACAGGGGGACTAGCGGATTATACGCAGTATTTT. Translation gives CATGGLADYTQYF.

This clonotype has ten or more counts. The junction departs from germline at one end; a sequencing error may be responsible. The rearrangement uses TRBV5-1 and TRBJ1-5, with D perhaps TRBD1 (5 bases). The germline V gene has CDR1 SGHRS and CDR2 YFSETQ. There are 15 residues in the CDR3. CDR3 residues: CASSLEWGGNQPQHF. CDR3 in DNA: TGCGCCAGCAGTTTGGAGTGGGGCGGCAATCAGCCCCAGCATTTT.

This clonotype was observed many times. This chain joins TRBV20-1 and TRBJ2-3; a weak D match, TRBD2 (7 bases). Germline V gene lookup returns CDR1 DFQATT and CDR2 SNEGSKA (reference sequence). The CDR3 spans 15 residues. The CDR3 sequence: CRALRGGLSTDTQYF. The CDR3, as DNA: TGCAGAGCCCTTAGGGGGGGCCTTAGCACAGATACGCAGTATTTT.

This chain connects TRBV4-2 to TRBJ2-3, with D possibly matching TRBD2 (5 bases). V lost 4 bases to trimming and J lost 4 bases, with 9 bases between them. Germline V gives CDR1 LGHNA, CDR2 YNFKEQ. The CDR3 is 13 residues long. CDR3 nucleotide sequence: TGTGCCAGCAGCCCGGACTTTGCAGATACGCAGTATTTT. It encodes CASSPDFADTQYF.

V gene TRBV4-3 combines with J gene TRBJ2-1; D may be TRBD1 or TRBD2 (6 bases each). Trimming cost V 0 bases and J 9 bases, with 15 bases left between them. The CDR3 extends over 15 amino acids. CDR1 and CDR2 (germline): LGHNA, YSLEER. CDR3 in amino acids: CASSQERGRRSEQFF. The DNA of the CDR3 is TGCGCCAGCAGCCAAGAACGGGGGCGCCGGAGTGAGCAGTTCTTC.

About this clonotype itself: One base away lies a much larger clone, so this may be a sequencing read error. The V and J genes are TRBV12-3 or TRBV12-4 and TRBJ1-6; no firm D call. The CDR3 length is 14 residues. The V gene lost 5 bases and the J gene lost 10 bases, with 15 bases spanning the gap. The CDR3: CASSPLKGGSPLHF. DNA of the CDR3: TGTGCCAGCAGTCCTCTAAAGGGAGGGTCACCCCTCCACTTT.

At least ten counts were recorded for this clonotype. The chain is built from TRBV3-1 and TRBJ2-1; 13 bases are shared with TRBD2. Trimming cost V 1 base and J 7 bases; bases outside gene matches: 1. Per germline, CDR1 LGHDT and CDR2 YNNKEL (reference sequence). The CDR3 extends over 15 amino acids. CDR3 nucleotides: TGTGCCAGCAGCCAAGGGACTAGCGGGAGAAATGAGCAGTTCTTC. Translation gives CASSQGTSGRNEQFF.

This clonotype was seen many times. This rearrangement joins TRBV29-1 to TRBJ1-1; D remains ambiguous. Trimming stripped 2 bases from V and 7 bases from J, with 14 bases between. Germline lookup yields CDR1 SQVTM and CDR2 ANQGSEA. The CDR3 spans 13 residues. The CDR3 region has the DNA TGCAGCGTTGAACGGCCGGAAAGAAGTGAAGCTTTCTTT. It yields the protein CSVERPERSEAFF.

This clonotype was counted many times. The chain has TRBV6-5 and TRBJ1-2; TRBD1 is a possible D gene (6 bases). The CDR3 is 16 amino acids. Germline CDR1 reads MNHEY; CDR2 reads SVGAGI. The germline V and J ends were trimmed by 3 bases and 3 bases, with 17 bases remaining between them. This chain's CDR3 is CASSYKGNRADYGYTF. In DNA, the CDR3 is TGTGCCAGCAGTTATAAGGGGAACAGGGCCGACTATGGCTACACCTTC.

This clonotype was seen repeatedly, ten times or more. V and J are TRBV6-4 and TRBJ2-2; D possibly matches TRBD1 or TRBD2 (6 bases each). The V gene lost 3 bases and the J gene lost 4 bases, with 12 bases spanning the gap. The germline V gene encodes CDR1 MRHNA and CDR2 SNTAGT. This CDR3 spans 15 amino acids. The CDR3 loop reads CASSEQGGGTGELFF. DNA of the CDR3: TGTGCCAGCAGTGAACAGGGAGGAGGCACCGGGGAGCTGTTTTTT.

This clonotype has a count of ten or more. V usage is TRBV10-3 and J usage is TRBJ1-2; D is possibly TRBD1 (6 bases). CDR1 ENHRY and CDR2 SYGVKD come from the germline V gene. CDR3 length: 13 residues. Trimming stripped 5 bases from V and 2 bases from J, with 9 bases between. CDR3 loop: CAISPDSNYGYTF. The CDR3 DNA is TGTGCCATCAGTCCGGACAGCAACTATGGCTACACCTTC.

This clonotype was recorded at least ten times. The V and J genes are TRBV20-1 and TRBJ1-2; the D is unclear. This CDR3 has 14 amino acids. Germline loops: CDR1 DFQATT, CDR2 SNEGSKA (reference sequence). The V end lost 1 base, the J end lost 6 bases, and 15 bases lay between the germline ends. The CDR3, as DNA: TGCAGTGCTAGAGGCCCTGACTTCGCCGATGGCTACACCTTC. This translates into CSARGPDFADGYTF.

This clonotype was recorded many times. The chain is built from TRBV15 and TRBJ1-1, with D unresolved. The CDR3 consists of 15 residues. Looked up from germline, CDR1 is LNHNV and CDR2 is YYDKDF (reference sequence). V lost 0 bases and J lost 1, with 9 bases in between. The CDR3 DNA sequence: TGTGCCACCAGCAGAGATTTCGAGGCGAACACTGAAGCTTTCTTT. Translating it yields CATSRDFEANTEAFF.

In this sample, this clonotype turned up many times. CDR3 bases: TGCAGTGCTTGGGGGGATCACGGGGGTCGGGATGAGCAGTTCTTC. This sequence encodes CSAWGDHGGRDEQFF. The V gene is TRBV20-1, the J gene TRBJ2-1; D may be TRBD2 (6 bases). The V and J ends lost 5 bases and 8 bases respectively, with 22 bases between them. Looked up from germline, CDR1 is DFQATT and CDR2 is SNEGSKA (reference sequence). This CDR3 spans 15 amino acids.

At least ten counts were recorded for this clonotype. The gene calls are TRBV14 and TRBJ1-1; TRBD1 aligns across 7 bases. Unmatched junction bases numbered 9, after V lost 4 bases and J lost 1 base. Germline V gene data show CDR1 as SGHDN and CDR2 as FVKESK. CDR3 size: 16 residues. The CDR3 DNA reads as TGTGCCAGCAGCCTCTGGACAGGCCGATCGAACACTGAAGCTTTCTTT. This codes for CASSLWTGRSNTEAFF.

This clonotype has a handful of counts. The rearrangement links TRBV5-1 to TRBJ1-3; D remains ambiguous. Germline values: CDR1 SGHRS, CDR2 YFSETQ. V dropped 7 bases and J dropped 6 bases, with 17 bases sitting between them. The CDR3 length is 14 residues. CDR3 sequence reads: CASSPAGLINTIYF. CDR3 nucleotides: TGCGCCAGCTCCCCGGCGGGCCTGATAAACACCATATATTTT.

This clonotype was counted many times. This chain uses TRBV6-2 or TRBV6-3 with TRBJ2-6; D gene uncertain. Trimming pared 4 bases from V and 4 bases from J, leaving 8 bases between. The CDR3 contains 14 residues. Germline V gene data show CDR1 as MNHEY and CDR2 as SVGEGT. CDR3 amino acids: CASSLESGANVLTF. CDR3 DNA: TGTGCCAGCAGTTTAGAATCCGGGGCCAACGTCCTGACTTTC.

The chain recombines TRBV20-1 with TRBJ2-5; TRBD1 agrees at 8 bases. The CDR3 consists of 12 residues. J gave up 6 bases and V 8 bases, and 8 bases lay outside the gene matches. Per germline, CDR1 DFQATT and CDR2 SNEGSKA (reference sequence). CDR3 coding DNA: TGCAGTCCCGGGACAGGATGGCAGACCCAGTACTTC. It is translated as CSPGTGWQTQYF.

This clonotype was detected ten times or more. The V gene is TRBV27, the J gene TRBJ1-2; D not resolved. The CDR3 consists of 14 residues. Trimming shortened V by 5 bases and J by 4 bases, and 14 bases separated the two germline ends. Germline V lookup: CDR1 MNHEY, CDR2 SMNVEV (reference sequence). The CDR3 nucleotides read TGTGCCAGCAGTAGAAGACCGGCGAGCTATGGCTACACCTTC. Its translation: CASSRRPASYGYTF.

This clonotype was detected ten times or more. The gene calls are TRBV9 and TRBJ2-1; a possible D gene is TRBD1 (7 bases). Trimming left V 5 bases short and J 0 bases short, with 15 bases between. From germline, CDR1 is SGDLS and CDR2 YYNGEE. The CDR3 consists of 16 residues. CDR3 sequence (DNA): TGTGCCAGCAGGGGACCAGGGGGGAGCTCCTACAATGAGCAGTTCTTC. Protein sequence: CASRGPGGSSYNEQFF.

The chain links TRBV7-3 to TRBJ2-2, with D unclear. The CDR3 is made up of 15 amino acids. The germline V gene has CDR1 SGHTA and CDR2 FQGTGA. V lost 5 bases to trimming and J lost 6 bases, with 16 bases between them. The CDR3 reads CASSLSRLDSGELFF. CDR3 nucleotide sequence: TGTGCCAGCAGCCTGTCCCGTCTAGATTCCGGGGAGCTGTTTTTT.